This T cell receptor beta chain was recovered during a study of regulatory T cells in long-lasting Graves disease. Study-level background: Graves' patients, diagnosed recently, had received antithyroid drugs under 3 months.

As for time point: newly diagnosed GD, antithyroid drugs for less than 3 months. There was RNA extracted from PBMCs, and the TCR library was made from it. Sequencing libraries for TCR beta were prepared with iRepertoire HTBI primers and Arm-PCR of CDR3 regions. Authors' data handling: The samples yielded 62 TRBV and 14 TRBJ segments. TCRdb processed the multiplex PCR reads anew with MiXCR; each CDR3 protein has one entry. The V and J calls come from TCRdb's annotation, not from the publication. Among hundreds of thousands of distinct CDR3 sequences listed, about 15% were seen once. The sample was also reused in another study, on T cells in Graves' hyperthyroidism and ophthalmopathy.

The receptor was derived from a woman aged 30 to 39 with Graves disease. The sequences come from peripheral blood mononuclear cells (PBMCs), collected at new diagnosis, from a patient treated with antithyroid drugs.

The CDR3 is CSAQPAGVRRDTIYF. For the CDR3, the DNA is TGCAGTGCTCAACCCGCAGGGGTCCGTCGAGACACCATATATTTT. The chain uses TRBV20-1 and TRBJ1-3; TRBD1 might be the D (6 bases). There are 15 residues in the CDR3. V was trimmed by 5 bases and J by 8 bases, leaving 22 bases between them. Germline V gives CDR1 DFQATT, CDR2 SNEGSKA (reference sequence).